These 16 T cell receptor beta chains came from one sample sequenced in a study of vaccination and CD4 T cells after COVID-19. Their antigen targets remain unknown. The treatment here: roughly 10-day PBMC culture with coronavirus spike peptide pools or control peptides (ViraFEST assay). Sequencing of the DNA from cultured CD4+ T cells was carried out with the Oncomine TCR Beta short-read assay. MiXCR, run by TCRdb on the PCR reads, gives a single entry per CDR3 protein. The table lists 20,000 to 25,000 distinct CDR3 sequences, around 50% of them singletons. Sequencing was carried out using CD4+ T cells from blood, cultured in vitro. The origin of the receptors is a human donor who had recovered from COVID-19.

The count of this clonotype is one. The chain couples TRBV7-9 to TRBJ1-2; perhaps TRBD1 as D (6 bases). Germline V gene sequence: CDR1 SEHNR, CDR2 FQNEAQ (reference sequence). The ends were cut back, 5 bases at V and 2 bases at J, with 9 bases in the middle. CDR3 length: 13 residues. CDR3: CASSHRDNYGYTF. The CDR3 DNA sequence: TGTGCCAGCAGCCACAGGGACAACTATGGCTACACCTTC.

In this sample, this clonotype turned up a few times. The chain joins TRBV7-3 to TRBJ1-6, with TRBD1 as a possible D gene (6 bases). The CDR3 runs 16 residues. Germline CDR1 and CDR2: SGHTA and FQGTGA. With 4 bases removed from V and 5 bases from J, the gap between germline ends came to 15 bases. The CDR3 sequence is CASSSGQLGDNSPLHF. The CDR3 nucleotides are TGTGCCAGCAGCTCCGGACAGTTAGGGGATAATTCACCCCTCCACTTT.

CDR3 amino acids: CSARRTSGSNEQYF. The CDR3 DNA reads TGCAGTGCTAGAAGGACTAGCGGGAGTAACGAGCAGTACTTC. The chain couples TRBV20-1 to TRBJ2-7, with 13 bases aligning to TRBD2. The J segment lost 5 bases and the V segment lost 2 bases, leaving 3 bases of the junction unmatched. Germline values: CDR1 DFQATT, CDR2 SNEGSKA (reference sequence). This CDR3 region has 14 residues.

The chain carries TRBV7-2 and TRBJ2-2; tentatively, D is TRBD1 or TRBD2 (6 bases each). This CDR3 has 15 amino acids. Germline CDR1 is SGHTA and CDR2 is FQGNSA. The V gene lost 5 bases and the J gene lost 1 base, with 11 bases spanning the gap. CDR3 bases: TGTGCCAGCAGCCCCGGGGGCAGGAACACCGGGGAGCTGTTTTTT. This translates into CASSPGGRNTGELFF.

V gene TRBV7-9 combines with J gene TRBJ1-4; TRBD1 matches at 9 bases. Germline values: CDR1 SEHNR, CDR2 FQNEAQ (reference sequence). This CDR3 spans 14 amino acids. The ends lost 5 bases at V and 7 bases at J; junction bases unmatched: 5. DNA of the CDR3: TGTGCCAGCAGCCCAGGACAGGGGAGTGAAAAACTGTTTTTT. It codes for CASSPGQGSEKLFF.

In this sample, this clonotype turned up a few times. The rearrangement joins TRBV7-3 to TRBJ1-1; 9 bases match TRBD1. The germline CDR1 and CDR2 sequences are SGHTA and FQGTGA. The J segment lost 1 base and the V segment lost 2 bases, leaving 2 bases of the junction unmatched. The CDR3 sequence is 15 residues long. This chain's CDR3 is CASSLEGQGNTEAFF. The CDR3 DNA follows: TGTGCCAGCAGCTTAGAGGGACAGGGGAACACTGAAGCTTTCTTT.

This clonotype was seen a handful of times. The gene calls are TRBV19 and TRBJ1-2; D gene ambiguous. Trimming shortened V by 3 bases and J by 4 bases, and 9 bases separated the two germline ends. Germline CDR1 and CDR2: LNHDA and SQIVND (reference sequence). The CDR3 runs 13 residues. CDR3 in DNA: TGTGCCAGTAGTATTTCCAGTTCCTATGGCTACACCTTC. As protein: CASSISSSYGYTF.

This chain joins TRBV12-3 or TRBV12-4 and TRBJ1-2; no reliable D call. V was trimmed by 5 bases and J by 0 bases, leaving 7 bases between them. CDR3 length: 13 residues. CDR3 nucleotide sequence: TGTGCCAGCAGTAATACACCTAACTATGGCTACACCTTC. As protein: CASSNTPNYGYTF.

This chain uses TRBV2 with TRBJ1-1; D is uncertain. CDR1 SNHLY and CDR2 FYNNEI come from the germline V gene. Trimming took 6 bases from V and 1 from J, leaving 6 bases between them. The CDR3 is 12 residues long. The CDR3 reads CASSGENTEAFF. The CDR3 DNA follows: TGTGCCAGCAGCGGGGAGAACACTGAAGCTTTCTTT.

The CDR3 DNA follows: TGTGCCAGCACTCGACTTCGGACAGGCAGGGTGGGGGAGCTGTTTTTT. It translates to CASTRLRTGRVGELFF. The genes are TRBV27 and TRBJ2-2, with 7 bases that match TRBD1. Germline V gene data show CDR1 as MNHEY and CDR2 as SMNVEV (reference sequence). This CDR3 is 16 amino acids long. V dropped 7 bases and J dropped 8; count of bases not matched to a gene: 16.

The V call is TRBV6-1, the J call TRBJ2-3; 9 positions match TRBD2. The CDR3 consists of 18 residues. Per the germline V gene, CDR1 is MNHNS and CDR2 is SASEGT. The J segment lost 0 bases and the V segment lost 5 bases, leaving 12 bases of the junction unmatched. DNA for the CDR3: TGTGCCAGCAGTCGCCCCCGGACTAGCGAATCTAGCACAGATACGCAGTATTTT. This gives the protein CASSRPRTSESSTDTQYF.

The V gene is TRBV5-4, the J gene TRBJ1-1; D is possibly TRBD1 (5 bases). CDR3 size: 14 residues. Germline V CDR1 and CDR2: SGHNT, YYREEE (reference sequence). V was clipped by 0 bases and J by 1 base, with 7 bases between them. This chain's CDR3 is CASSLDGQNTEAFF. CDR3 nucleotides: TGTGCCAGCAGCTTGGACGGACAGAACACTGAAGCTTTCTTT.

This clonotype was seen a handful of times. The rearrangement uses TRBV20-1 and TRBJ2-7; 7 bases are shared with TRBD1. Germline V gene lookup returns CDR1 DFQATT and CDR2 SNEGSKA (reference sequence). With 3 bases clipped from V and 3 bases from J, the junction kept 5 bases outside the gene matches. The CDR3 loop spans 13 amino acids. The CDR3 DNA reads TGCAGTGCTAGGGAGAGGACAGGCTACGAGCAGTACTTC. Its translation is CSARERTGYEQYF.

CDR3 loop: CASRGLAGEAETQYF. The CDR3, as DNA: TGTGCCAGTAGGGGACTAGCGGGAGAGGCCGAGACCCAGTACTTC. The chain employs TRBV19 and TRBJ2-5; 14 bases map to TRBD2. Germline CDR1 reads LNHDA; CDR2 reads SQIVND (reference sequence). Trimming at V came to 6 bases and at J to 5 bases, leaving 5 bases not matched to a gene. The length of the CDR3 is 15 residues.

This clonotype was seen a few times. The chain recombines TRBV4-1 with TRBJ2-2; maybe TRBD2 (6 bases). CDR3 length: 15 amino acids. Germline CDR1 reads MGHRA; CDR2 reads YSYEKL. V shed 0 bases and J shed 2 bases, with 7 bases lying between them. The CDR3 bases are TGCGCCAGCAGCCAAGACGGGAGTAACACCGGGGAGCTGTTTTTT. Translating gives CASSQDGSNTGELFF.

This chain connects TRBV18 to TRBJ2-5, with D possibly being TRBD1 (6 bases). Germline CDR1 KGHSH, CDR2 LQKENI. CDR3 length: 15 amino acids. V was clipped by 2 bases and J by 5 bases, with 15 bases between them. As DNA, the CDR3 is TGTGCCAGCTCACCAGGGGCAGGGGATTGGGAGACCCAGTACTTC. This translates into CASSPGAGDWETQYF. Complete variable domain (other parts from reference TRBV18 and TRBJ2-5): NAGVMQNPRHLVRRRGQEARLRCSPMKGHSHVYWYRQLPEEGLKFMVYLQKENIIDESGMPKERFSAEFPKEGPSILRIQQVVRGDSAAYFCASSPGAGDWETQYFGPGTRLLVL.